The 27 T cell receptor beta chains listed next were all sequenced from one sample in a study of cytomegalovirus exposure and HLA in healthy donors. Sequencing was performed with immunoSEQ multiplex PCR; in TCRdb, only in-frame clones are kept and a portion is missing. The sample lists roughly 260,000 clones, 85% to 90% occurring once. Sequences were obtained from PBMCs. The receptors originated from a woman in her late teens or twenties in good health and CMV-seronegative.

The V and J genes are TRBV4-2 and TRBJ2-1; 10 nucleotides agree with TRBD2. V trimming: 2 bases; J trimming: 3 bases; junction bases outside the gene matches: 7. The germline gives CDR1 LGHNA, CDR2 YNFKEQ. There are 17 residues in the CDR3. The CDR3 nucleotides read TGTGCCAGCAGCCAATCCTTACTAGCGGGGAACTACAATGAGCAGTTCTTC. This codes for CASSQSLLAGNYNEQFF.

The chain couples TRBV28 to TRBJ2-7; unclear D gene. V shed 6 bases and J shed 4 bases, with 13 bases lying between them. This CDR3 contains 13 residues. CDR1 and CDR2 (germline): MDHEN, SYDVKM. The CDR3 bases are TGTGCCAGCAGCTCGCCGACCAGGTACGAGCAGTACTTC. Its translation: CASSSPTRYEQYF.

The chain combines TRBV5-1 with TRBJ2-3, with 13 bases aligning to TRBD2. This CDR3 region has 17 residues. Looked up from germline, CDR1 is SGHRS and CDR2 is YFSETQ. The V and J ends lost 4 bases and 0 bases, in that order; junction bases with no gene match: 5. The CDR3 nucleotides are TGCGCCAGCAGCCCCCGACTAGCGGGGGGTAGCACAGATACGCAGTATTTT. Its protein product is CASSPRLAGGSTDTQYF.

CDR3 residues: CASRGTGDSYEQYV. The CDR3 coding sequence is TGTGCCAGCAGGGGGACAGGGGACAGCTACGAGCAGTACGTC. V gene TRBV6-1 combines with J gene TRBJ2-7; 10 bases map to TRBD1. This CDR3 region has 14 residues. With 6 bases clipped from V and 3 bases from J, the junction kept 5 bases outside the gene matches. Germline assignment: CDR1 MNHNS and CDR2 SASEGT.

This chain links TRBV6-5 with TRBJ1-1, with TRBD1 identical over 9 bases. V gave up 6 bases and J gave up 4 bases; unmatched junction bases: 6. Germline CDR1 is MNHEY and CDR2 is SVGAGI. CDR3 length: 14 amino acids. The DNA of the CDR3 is TGTGCCAGCAGGGTACGGACAGGGGCCACTGAAGCTTTCTTT. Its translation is CASRVRTGATEAFF.

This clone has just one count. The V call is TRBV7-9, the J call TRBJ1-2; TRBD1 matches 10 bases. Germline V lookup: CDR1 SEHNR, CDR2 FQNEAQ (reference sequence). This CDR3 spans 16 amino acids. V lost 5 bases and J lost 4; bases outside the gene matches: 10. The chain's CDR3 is CASSPGQGVTVYGYTF. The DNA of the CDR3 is TGTGCCAGCAGCCCAGGACAGGGGGTTACGGTCTATGGCTACACCTTC. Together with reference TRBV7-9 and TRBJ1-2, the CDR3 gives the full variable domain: DTGVSQNPRHKITKRGQNVTFRCDPISEHNRLYWYRQTLGQGPEFLTYFQNEAQLEKSRLLSDRFSAERPKGSFSTLEIQRTEQGDSAMYLCASSPGQGVTVYGYTFGSGTRLTVV.

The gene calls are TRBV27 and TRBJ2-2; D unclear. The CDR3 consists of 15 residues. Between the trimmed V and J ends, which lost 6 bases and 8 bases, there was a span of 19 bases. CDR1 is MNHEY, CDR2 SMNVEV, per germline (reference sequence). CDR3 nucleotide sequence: TGTGCCAGCAGCCCGCGACTTGCATCATCAGGGGAGCTGTTTTTT. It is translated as CASSPRLASSGELFF.

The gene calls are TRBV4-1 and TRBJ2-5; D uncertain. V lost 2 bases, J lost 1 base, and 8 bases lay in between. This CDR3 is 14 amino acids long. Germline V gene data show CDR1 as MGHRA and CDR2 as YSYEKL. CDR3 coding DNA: TGCGCCAGCAGCCAACTAGTTTCCCAAGAGACCCAGTACTTC. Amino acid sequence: CASSQLVSQETQYF.

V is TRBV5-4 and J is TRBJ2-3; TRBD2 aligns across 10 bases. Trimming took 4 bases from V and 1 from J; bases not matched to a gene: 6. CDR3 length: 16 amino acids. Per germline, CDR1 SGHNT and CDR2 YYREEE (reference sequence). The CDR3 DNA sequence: TGTGCCAGCAGCGGACCAACTAGCGGGGGCACAGATACGCAGTATTTT. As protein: CASSGPTSGGTDTQYF. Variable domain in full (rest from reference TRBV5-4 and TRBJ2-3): ETGVTQSPTHLIKTRGQQVTLRCSSQSGHNTVSWYQQALGQGPQFIFQYYREEENGRGNFPPRFSGLQFPNYSSELNVNALELDDSALYLCASSGPTSGGTDTQYFGPGTRLTVL.

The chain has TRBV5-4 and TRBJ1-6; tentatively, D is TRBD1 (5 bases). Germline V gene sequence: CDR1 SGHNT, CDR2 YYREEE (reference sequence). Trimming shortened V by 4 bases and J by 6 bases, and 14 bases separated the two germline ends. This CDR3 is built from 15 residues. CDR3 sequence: CASSISPRVNSPLHF. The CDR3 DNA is TGTGCCAGCAGCATCAGCCCCAGGGTTAATTCACCCCTCCACTTT.

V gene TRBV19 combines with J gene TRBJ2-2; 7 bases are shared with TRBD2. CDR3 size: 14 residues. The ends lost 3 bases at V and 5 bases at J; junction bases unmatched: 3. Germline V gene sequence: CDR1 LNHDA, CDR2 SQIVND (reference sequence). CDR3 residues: CASSIREGTGELFF. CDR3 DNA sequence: TGTGCCAGTAGTATCAGGGAGGGAACCGGGGAGCTGTTTTTT.

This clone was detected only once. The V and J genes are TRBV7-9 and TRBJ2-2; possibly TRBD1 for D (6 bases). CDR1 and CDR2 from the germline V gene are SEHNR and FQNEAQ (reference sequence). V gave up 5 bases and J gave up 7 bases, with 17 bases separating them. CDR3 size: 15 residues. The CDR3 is CASSPLNRVIGELFF. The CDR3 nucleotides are TGTGCCAGCAGCCCACTGAACAGGGTGATCGGGGAGCTGTTTTTT.

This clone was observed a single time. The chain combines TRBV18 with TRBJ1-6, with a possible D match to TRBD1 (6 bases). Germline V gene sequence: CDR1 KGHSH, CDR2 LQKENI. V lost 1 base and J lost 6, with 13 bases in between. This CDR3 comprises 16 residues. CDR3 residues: CASSPQGGGINSPLHF. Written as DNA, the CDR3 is TGTGCCAGCTCACCACAGGGAGGGGGAATTAATTCACCCCTCCACTTT.

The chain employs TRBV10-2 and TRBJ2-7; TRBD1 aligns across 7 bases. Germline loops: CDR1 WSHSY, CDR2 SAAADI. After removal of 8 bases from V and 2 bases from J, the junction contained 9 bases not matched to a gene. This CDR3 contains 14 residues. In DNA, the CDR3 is TGCGCCAGCTCTCGACAGGGTGCACCCTACGAGCAGTACTTC. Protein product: CASSRQGAPYEQYF.

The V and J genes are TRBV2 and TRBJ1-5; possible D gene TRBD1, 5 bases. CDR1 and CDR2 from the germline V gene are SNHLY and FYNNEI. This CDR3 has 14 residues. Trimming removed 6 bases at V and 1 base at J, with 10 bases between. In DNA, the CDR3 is TGTGCCAGCAGCGGGACTTCAAGCAATCAGCCCCAGCATTTT. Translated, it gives CASSGTSSNQPQHF. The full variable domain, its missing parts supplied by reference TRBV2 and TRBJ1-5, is EPEVTQTPSHQVTQMGQEVILRCVPISNHLYFYWYRQILGQKVEFLVSFYNNEISEKSEIFDDQFSVERPDGSNFTLKIRSTKLEDSAMYFCASSGTSSNQPQHFGDGTRLSIL.

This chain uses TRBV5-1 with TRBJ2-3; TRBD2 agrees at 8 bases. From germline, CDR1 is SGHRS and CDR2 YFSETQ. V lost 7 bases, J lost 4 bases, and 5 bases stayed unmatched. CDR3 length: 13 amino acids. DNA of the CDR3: TGCGCCAGCTCGGGGGGGTTCGCAGATACGCAGTATTTT. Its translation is CASSGGFADTQYF.

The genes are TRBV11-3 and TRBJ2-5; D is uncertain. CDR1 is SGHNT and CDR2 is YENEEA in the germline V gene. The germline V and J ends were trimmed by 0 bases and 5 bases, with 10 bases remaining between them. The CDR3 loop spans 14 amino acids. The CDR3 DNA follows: TGTGCCAGCAGCTTAGACTATCGCAGGGAGACCCAGTACTTC. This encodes CASSLDYRRETQYF.

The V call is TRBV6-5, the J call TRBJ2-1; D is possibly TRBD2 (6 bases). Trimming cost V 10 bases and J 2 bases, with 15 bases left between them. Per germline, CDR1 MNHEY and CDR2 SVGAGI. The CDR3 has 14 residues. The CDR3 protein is CATRRDSTYNEQFF. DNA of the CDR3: TGTGCCACCCGCCGGGACTCAACCTACAATGAGCAGTTCTTC.

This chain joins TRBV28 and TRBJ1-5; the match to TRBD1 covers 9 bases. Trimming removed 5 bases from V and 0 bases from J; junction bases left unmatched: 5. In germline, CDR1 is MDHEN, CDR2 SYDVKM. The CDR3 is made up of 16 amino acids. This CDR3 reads CASSPPTGGSNQPQHF. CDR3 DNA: TGTGCCAGCAGTCCCCCGACAGGGGGTAGCAATCAGCCCCAGCATTTT.

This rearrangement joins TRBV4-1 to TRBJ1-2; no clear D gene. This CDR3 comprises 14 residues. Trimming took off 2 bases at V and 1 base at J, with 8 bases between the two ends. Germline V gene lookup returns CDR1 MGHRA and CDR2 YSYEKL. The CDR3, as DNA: TGCGCCAGCAGCCAACAGGATTATAACTATGGCTACACCTTC. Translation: CASSQQDYNYGYTF.

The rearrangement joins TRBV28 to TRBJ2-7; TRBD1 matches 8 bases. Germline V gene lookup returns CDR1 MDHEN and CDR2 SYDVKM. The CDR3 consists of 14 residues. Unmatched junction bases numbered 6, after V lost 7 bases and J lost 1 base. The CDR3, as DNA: TGTGCCAGCACCTGGACAGGGCCTTCCTACGAGCAGTACTTC. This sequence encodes CASTWTGPSYEQYF. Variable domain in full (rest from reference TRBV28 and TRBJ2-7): DVKVTQSSRYLVKRTGEKVFLECVQDMDHENMFWYRQDPGLGLRLIYFSYDVKMKEKGDIPEGYSVSREKKERFSLILESASTNQTSMYLCASTWTGPSYEQYFGPGTRLTVT.

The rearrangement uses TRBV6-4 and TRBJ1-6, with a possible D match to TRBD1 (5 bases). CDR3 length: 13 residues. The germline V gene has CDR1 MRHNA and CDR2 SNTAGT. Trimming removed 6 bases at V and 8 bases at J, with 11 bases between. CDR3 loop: CASSPGLDSPLHF. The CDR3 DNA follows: TGTGCCAGCAGCCCAGGGCTGGATTCACCCCTCCACTTT.

The CDR3 nucleotides read TGTGCCAGCGCGGAGGGAGGCGGTTCCTACGAGCAGTACGTC. It specifies CASAEGGGSYEQYV. V gene TRBV7-9 combines with J gene TRBJ2-7; possibly TRBD2 for D (6 bases). The germline V gene has CDR1 SEHNR and CDR2 FQNEAQ (reference sequence). The CDR3 totals 14 residues. V was shortened by 8 bases and J by 1 base, with 15 bases between the two germline ends.

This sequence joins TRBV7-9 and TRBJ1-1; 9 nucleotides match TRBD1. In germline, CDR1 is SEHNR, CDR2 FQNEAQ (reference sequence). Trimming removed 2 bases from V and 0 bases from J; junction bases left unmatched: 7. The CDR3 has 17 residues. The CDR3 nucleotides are TGTGCCAGCAGCTTATTCGGACAGGGGCCACTGAACACTGAAGCTTTCTTT. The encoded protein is CASSLFGQGPLNTEAFF.

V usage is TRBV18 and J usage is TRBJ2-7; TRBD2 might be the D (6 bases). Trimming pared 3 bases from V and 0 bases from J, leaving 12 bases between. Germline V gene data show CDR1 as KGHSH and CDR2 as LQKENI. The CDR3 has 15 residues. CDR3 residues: CASSPGTPSSYEQYF. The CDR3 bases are TGTGCCAGCTCACCGGGGACTCCGAGCTCCTACGAGCAGTACTTC.

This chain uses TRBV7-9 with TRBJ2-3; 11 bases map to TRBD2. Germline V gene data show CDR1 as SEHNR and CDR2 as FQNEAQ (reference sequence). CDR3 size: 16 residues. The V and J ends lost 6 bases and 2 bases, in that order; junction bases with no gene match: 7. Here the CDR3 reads CASRVIAGGFTDTQYF. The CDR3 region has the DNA TGTGCCAGCAGGGTGATAGCGGGGGGGTTCACAGATACGCAGTATTTT.

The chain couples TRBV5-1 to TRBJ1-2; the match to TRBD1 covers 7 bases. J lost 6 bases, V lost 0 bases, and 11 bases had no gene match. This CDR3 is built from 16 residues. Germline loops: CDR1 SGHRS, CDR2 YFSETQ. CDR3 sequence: CASSLGNRQGRDGYTF. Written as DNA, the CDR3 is TGCGCCAGCAGCTTGGGTAATCGACAGGGAAGGGATGGCTACACCTTC.